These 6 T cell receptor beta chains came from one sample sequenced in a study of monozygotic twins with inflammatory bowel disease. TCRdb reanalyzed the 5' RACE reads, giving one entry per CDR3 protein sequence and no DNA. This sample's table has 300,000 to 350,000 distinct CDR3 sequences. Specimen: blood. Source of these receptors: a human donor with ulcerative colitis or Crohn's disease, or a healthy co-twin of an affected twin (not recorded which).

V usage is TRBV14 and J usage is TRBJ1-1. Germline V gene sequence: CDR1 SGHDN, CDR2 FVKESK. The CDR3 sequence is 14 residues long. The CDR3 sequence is CASSQPRLNTEAFF.

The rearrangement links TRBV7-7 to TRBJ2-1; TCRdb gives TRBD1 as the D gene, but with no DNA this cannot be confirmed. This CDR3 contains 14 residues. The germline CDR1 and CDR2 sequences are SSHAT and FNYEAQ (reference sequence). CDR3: CASSPGRLFDEQFF.

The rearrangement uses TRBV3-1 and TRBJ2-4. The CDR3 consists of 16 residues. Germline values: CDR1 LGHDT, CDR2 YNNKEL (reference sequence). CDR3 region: CASSHNRAQSKNIQYF.

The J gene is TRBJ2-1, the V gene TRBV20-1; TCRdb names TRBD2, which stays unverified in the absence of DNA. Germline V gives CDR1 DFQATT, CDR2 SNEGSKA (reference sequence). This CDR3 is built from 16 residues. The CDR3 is CSAVVPSGSSYNEQFF.

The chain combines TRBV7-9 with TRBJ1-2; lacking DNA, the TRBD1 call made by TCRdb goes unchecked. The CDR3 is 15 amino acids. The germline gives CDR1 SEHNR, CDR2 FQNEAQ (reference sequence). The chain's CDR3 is CASSHGTAINYGYTF.

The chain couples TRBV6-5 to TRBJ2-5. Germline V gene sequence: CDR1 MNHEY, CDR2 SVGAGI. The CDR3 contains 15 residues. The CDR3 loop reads CASSYLRAGPETQYF.